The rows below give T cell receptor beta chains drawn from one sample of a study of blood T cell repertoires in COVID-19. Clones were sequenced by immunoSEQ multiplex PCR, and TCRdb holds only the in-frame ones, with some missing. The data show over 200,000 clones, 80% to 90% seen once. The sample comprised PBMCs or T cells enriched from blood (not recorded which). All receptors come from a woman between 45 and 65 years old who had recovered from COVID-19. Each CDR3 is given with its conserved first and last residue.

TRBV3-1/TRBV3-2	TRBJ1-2	CASSQTPGQGYGYTF
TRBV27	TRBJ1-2	CASSLLRVGGYTF
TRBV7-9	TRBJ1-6	CASSQAGRILSYNSPLHF
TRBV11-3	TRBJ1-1	CASSLGARSTEAFF
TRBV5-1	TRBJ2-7	CASSPRDSPYEQYF
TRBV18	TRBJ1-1	CASSPLTISGQNTEAFF
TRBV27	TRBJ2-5	CASSPRGRGETQYF
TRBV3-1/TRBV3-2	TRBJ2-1	CASSQGGHGRGREQFF
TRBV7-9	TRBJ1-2	CASELMTGIYGYTF
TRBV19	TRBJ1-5	CASSQHGTSPVF
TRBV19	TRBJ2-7	CASSNPPHREGTYEQYF
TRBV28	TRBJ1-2	CASRQRGFGYTF
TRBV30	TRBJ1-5	CAWELQGGAQPQHF
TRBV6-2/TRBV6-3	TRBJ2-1	CASSSLFFRGLAGGDEQFF
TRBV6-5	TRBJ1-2	CASSYAGDGYGYTF
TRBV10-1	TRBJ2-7	CASSESASRPYEQYF
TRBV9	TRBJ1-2	CASSADPGTGGYGYTF
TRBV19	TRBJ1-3	CASSRTGGDGNTIYF
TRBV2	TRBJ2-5	CASSALQGSGGETQYF
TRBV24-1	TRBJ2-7	CATSPRASGSGYEQYF